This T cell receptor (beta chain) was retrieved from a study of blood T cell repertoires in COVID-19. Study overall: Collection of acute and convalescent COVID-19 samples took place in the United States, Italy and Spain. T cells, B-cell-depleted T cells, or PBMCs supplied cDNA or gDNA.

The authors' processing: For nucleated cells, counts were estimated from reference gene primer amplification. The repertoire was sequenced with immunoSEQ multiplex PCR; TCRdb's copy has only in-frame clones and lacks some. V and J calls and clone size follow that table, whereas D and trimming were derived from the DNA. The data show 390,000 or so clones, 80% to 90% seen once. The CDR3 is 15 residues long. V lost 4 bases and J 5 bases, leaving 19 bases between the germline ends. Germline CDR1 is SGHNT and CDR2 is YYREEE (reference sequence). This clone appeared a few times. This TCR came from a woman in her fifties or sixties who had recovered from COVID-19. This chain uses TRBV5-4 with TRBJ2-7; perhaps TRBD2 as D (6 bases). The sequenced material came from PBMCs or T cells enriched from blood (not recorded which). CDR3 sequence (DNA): TGTGCCAGCAGCCCGATTGCCGGGACTTCGAACGAGCAGTACTTC. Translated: CASSPIAGTSNEQYF.